Listed below are T cell receptor beta chains from one sample, sequenced in a study of monozygotic twins with inflammatory bowel disease. TCRdb re-called the 5' RACE reads and gives one entry per CDR3 protein, without DNA. The repertoire table contains fewer than 550,000 distinct CDR3 sequences. Sequencing used blood. Receptor source: a human donor with ulcerative colitis or Crohn's disease, or a healthy co-twin of an affected twin (not recorded which). Both conserved end residues are part of each CDR3. Fields, in order: V gene, J gene, CDR3 protein.

V gene: TRBV27
J gene: TRBJ2-1
CDR3 protein: CASSSITTAEQFF

V gene: TRBV18
J gene: TRBJ2-2
CDR3 protein: CASSNRANTGELFF

V gene: TRBV7-2
J gene: TRBJ1-1
CDR3 protein: CASSLAGHGNTEAFF

V gene: TRBV19
J gene: TRBJ2-2
CDR3 protein: CASRQVEAGELFF

V gene: TRBV5-1
J gene: TRBJ1-4
CDR3 protein: CASSFGGEKLFF

V gene: TRBV27
J gene: TRBJ2-2
CDR3 protein: CASRPGRASGYRELFF

V gene: TRBV5-1
J gene: TRBJ2-2
CDR3 protein: CASSQGTSGTGELFF

V gene: TRBV29-1
J gene: TRBJ2-1
CDR3 protein: CSVASGTINEQFF

V gene: TRBV4-3
J gene: TRBJ2-2
CDR3 protein: CASSQDRTRYTGELFF

V gene: TRBV10-3
J gene: TRBJ2-1
CDR3 protein: CAITSGTTLGNEQFF

V gene: TRBV28
J gene: TRBJ2-7
CDR3 protein: CASSLGGGGTYEQYF

V gene: TRBV5-5
J gene: TRBJ1-5
CDR3 protein: CASSPTSDRGLQPQHF

V gene: TRBV7-9
J gene: TRBJ2-1
CDR3 protein: CASSSWTGGNNEQFF

V gene: TRBV15
J gene: TRBJ2-5
CDR3 protein: CATSRTGSSSETQYF

V gene: TRBV7-2
J gene: TRBJ2-3
CDR3 protein: CASATFTDTQYF

V gene: TRBV5-5
J gene: TRBJ2-7
CDR3 protein: CASSPAGTGRKEQYF

V gene: TRBV6-2/TRBV6-3
J gene: TRBJ1-2
CDR3 protein: CASSVDSLNYGYTF

V gene: TRBV12-3/TRBV12-4
J gene: TRBJ2-3
CDR3 protein: CASSFPTGGDTQYF